This TCR beta chain was captured by sequencing in a study of regulatory T cells in long-lasting Graves disease. Sequencing libraries for TCR beta were prepared with iRepertoire HTBI primers and Arm-PCR of CDR3 regions. From the multiplex PCR reads, TCRdb called clonotypes with MiXCR, one entry per CDR3 protein. The sample consists of a few hundred thousand distinct CDR3 sequences, around 19% of them appearing once. Germline loops: CDR1 LNHDA, CDR2 SQIVND (reference sequence). The CDR3 spans 16 residues. Deletions cut 5 bases from V and 2 bases from J, with 19 bases between. Time point of the sample: newly diagnosed GD, antithyroid drugs for less than 3 months. Extracted PBMC RNA gave rise to the TCR library. Those enrolled as patients came out of an endocrinology department in Xi'an, China. These data were also reused for a study on T cells in Graves' hyperthyroidism and ophthalmopathy.

The rearrangement links TRBV19 to TRBJ2-7, with a possible D match to TRBD1 (5 bases). The source was peripheral blood mononuclear cells (PBMCs), collected at new diagnosis, from a patient treated with antithyroid drugs. The TCR was taken from a woman aged 25 to 39 with Graves disease. As DNA, the CDR3 is TGTGCCAGTAGTCCCCAGGGCAGGGCGCGTACCTACGAGCAGTACTTC. Encoded protein: CASSPQGRARTYEQYF. Variable domain in full (rest from reference TRBV19 and TRBJ2-7): DGGITQSPKYLFRKEGQNVTLSCEQNLNHDAMYWYRQDPGQGLRLIYYSQIVNDFQKGDIAEGYSVSREKKESFPLTVTSAQKNPTAFYLCASSPQGRARTYEQYFGPGTRLTVT.